This note documents a single T cell receptor beta chain sequence. Its antigen is still unknown. The data originate from a study of blood T cells in healthy people across ages. The ends were cut back, 3 bases at V and 1 base at J, with 13 bases in the middle. The CDR3 totals 17 residues. CDR1 and CDR2 (germline): ENHRY, SYGVKD. General study points: Older age coincided with a roughly linear decline in TCR beta diversity per million T cells. For the donors, CMV status was unknown and possibly confounded expanded clonotype changes. In long-lived donors, naive CD4+ cell counts and diversity exceeded those of aged donors.

Then a second PCR, running roughly 6 to 12 cycles, was carried out with a sample-barcoded 5' primer and a J-beta primer mix. Each CDR3 protein is one row after TCRdb ran MiXCR on the 5' RACE reads. The sample carries about 720,000 distinct CDR3 sequences, 22% recorded once. The specimen sequenced was blood. The clonotype originates from a man in his sixties or seventies in good health. This chain uses TRBV10-3 with TRBJ1-6; D gene uncertain. The CDR3 protein is CAISDETHFSYNSPLHF. The CDR3 DNA follows: TGTGCCATCAGTGACGAAACACATTTTTCCTATAATTCACCCCTCCACTTT.